The 26 T cell receptor beta chains reported below all come from one sample, sequenced in a study of T cell changes during pregnancy in multiple sclerosis. The assay was immunoSEQ multiplex PCR, and TCRdb's table has in-frame clones only and misses some. This sample has tens of thousands of clones, with about 89% found just once. Sequencing used CD4+ T cells from peripheral blood mononuclear cells, obtained in the second trimester of pregnancy. The receptors were sampled from a female donor with multiple sclerosis, enrolled in a pregnancy study.

CDR3 bases: TGTGCCAGCAGTGGGGCAGGGGGTAGGTCCCAGCATTTT. It is translated as CASSGAGGRSQHF. V and J are TRBV2 and TRBJ1-5; 7 bases match TRBD1. The length of the CDR3 is 13 residues. In germline, CDR1 is SNHLY, CDR2 FYNNEI. The V and J ends lost 4 bases and 11 bases, in that order; junction bases with no gene match: 8.

This chain links TRBV10-3 with TRBJ1-4; a weak D match, TRBD1 (5 bases). V shed 0 bases and J shed 4 bases, with 12 bases lying between them. The CDR3 consists of 16 residues. CDR1 is ENHRY, CDR2 SYGVKD, per germline. CDR3 amino acids: CAISESKAGLNEKLFF. The CDR3, as DNA: TGTGCCATCAGTGAGTCGAAGGCAGGGCTTAATGAAAAACTGTTTTTT.

J is TRBJ2-1 and V is TRBV9; 8 nucleotides line up with TRBD2. Trimming took 4 bases from V and 4 from J; bases not matched to a gene: 7. Germline assignment: CDR1 SGDLS and CDR2 YYNGEE. CDR3 length: 15 amino acids. In DNA form, the CDR3 reads TGTGCCAGCAGCCCGCTCAGCGGGAGTTACAATGAGCAGTTCTTC. Protein sequence: CASSPLSGSYNEQFF.

The chain combines TRBV7-9 with TRBJ1-1, with D maybe TRBD1 (6 bases). Germline V gene data show CDR1 as SEHNR and CDR2 as FQNEAQ (reference sequence). This CDR3 has 15 amino acids. V dropped 5 bases and J dropped 1 base, with 14 bases sitting between them. CDR3 coding DNA: TGTGCCAGCAGCCCACAGGGTTCCTCGAACACTGAAGCTTTCTTT. Translating it yields CASSPQGSSNTEAFF. Using reference TRBV7-9 and TRBJ1-1 for the parts outside the CDR3, the full variable domain is DTGVSQNPRHKITKRGQNVTFRCDPISEHNRLYWYRQTLGQGPEFLTYFQNEAQLEKSRLLSDRFSAERPKGSFSTLEIQRTEQGDSAMYLCASSPQGSSNTEAFFGQGTRLTVV.

By its share, this clone is medium-sized. The V and J genes are TRBV5-5 and TRBJ1-2; D unclear. V was pared by 0 bases and J by 4 bases, with 10 bases between. Per the germline V gene, CDR1 is SGHKS and CDR2 is YYEKEE (reference sequence). The CDR3 covers 14 residues. The CDR3 region has the DNA TGTGCCAGCAGCTTGGCGGTCCGCTCCTATGGCTACACCTTC. This translates into CASSLAVRSYGYTF. Looking up the rest from reference TRBV5-5 and TRBJ1-2 gives the full variable domain: DAGVTQSPTHLIKTRGQQVTLRCSPISGHKSVSWYQQVLGQGPQFIFQYYEKEERGRGNFPDRFSARQFPNYSSELNVNALLLGDSALYLCASSLAVRSYGYTFGSGTRLTVV.

This clone was seen just once. This rearrangement joins TRBV7-9 to TRBJ2-1, with TRBD2 matching 7 bases. The germline CDR1 and CDR2 sequences are SEHNR and FQNEAQ (reference sequence). The V and J ends lost 5 bases and 6 bases, in that order; junction bases with no gene match: 1. This CDR3 is built from 12 residues. For the CDR3, the DNA is TGTGCCAGCAGCCGGACTAGCAATGAGCAGTTCTTC. As protein: CASSRTSNEQFF.

This clone appeared a single time. The gene calls are TRBV9 and TRBJ1-6; no reliable D call. V dropped 3 bases and J dropped 8 bases, with 12 bases sitting between them. Germline V lookup: CDR1 SGDLS, CDR2 YYNGEE. The CDR3 consists of 14 residues. CDR3: CASSARLTDSPLHF. The CDR3 DNA is TGTGCCAGCAGCGCGCGACTAACCGATTCACCCCTCCACTTT.

In its sample, this clone was seen once. The chain links TRBV19 to TRBJ1-2; D ambiguous. Deletions cut 1 base from V and 7 bases from J, with 10 bases between. The CDR3 loop spans 13 amino acids. CDR1 and CDR2 from the germline V gene are LNHDA and SQIVND (reference sequence). The CDR3 here is CASSIARRTGYTF. CDR3 nucleotides: TGTGCCAGTAGTATAGCAAGGAGGACTGGCTACACCTTC.

The CDR3 loop reads CASSVATSPTSGIDTQYF. The CDR3 DNA sequence: TGTGCCAGCAGCGTAGCTACTAGTCCAACTAGCGGCATAGATACGCAGTATTTT. The rearrangement links TRBV9 to TRBJ2-3; 8 nucleotides align to TRBD2. This CDR3 is built from 18 residues. From germline, CDR1 is SGDLS and CDR2 YYNGEE. Germline trimming cut 0 bases from V and 5 bases from J; bases unmatched to any gene: 14.

The chain recombines TRBV2 with TRBJ2-2; 7 nucleotides agree with TRBD2. This CDR3 contains 15 residues. Losses at the gene ends were 6 bases for V and 5 bases for J; bases not matched to a gene: 9. The germline V gene encodes CDR1 SNHLY and CDR2 FYNNEI. CDR3 residues: CASRYAGVGTGELFF. Here the CDR3 DNA reads TGTGCCAGCAGATACGCGGGAGTGGGTACCGGGGAGCTGTTTTTT.

The chain couples TRBV5-1 to TRBJ1-2, with no clear D. This CDR3 has 15 residues. V was trimmed by 0 bases and J by 4 bases, leaving 13 bases between them. Germline CDR1 and CDR2: SGHRS and YFSETQ. CDR3 protein: CASSLVGGFGYGYTF. The CDR3 DNA sequence: TGCGCCAGCAGCTTGGTAGGAGGGTTCGGCTATGGCTACACCTTC. Full variable domain (rest looked up from reference TRBV5-1 and TRBJ1-2): KAGVTQTPRYLIKTRGQQVTLSCSPISGHRSVSWYQQTPGQGLQFLFEYFSETQRNKGNFPGRFSGRQFSNSRSEMNVSTLELGDSALYLCASSLVGGFGYGYTFGSGTRLTVV.

The CDR3 sequence: CASSLGQGYEKLFF. Written as DNA, the CDR3 is TGTGCCAGCAGCTTGGGACAGGGGTATGAAAAACTGTTTTTT. The rearrangement uses TRBV7-9 and TRBJ1-4; 10 bases match TRBD1. CDR3 length: 14 amino acids. V lost 3 bases, J lost 6 bases, and 1 base stayed unmatched. CDR1 SEHNR and CDR2 FQNEAQ come from the germline V gene (reference sequence).

V usage is TRBV5-6 and J usage is TRBJ1-4; the match to TRBD1 covers 7 bases. From germline, CDR1 is SGHDT and CDR2 YYEEEE. Germline trimming cut 2 bases from V and 5 bases from J; bases unmatched to any gene: 6. This CDR3 region has 15 residues. The chain's CDR3 is CASSLTGTENEKLFF. Here the CDR3 DNA reads TGTGCCAGCAGCTTAACCGGGACAGAGAATGAAAAACTGTTTTTT.

DNA for the CDR3: TGTGCCAGCAGCGTAGGATCGGCGGGACCCTACAATGAGCAGTTCTTC. Protein sequence: CASSVGSAGPYNEQFF. The chain has TRBV9 and TRBJ2-1; possible D gene TRBD2, 6 bases. The CDR3 covers 16 residues. V lost 0 bases and J lost 2, with 12 bases in between. The V gene's germline CDR1 is SGDLS and CDR2 YYNGEE.

V usage is TRBV5-1 and J usage is TRBJ2-7; D may be TRBD2 (5 bases). CDR1 and CDR2 from the germline V gene are SGHRS and YFSETQ. The CDR3 length is 15 residues. V dropped 0 bases and J dropped 3 bases, with 13 bases sitting between them. CDR3 amino acids: CASSLGPGLVYEQYF. CDR3 DNA sequence: TGCGCCAGCAGCTTGGGTCCGGGATTGGTCTACGAGCAGTACTTC.

The chain employs TRBV18 and TRBJ2-5, with D possibly matching TRBD1 (6 bases). Germline CDR1 is KGHSH and CDR2 is LQKENI. The CDR3 spans 13 residues. Trimming removed 8 bases from V and 1 base from J, with 11 bases in between. The CDR3 sequence is CASRGGIQETQYF. CDR3 DNA sequence: TGTGCCAGCCGAGGGGGAATCCAAGAGACCCAGTACTTC.

The CDR3 loop is CASSYNGQLNTEAFF. As DNA, the CDR3 is TGCGCCAGCAGTTACAACGGACAGTTGAACACTGAAGCTTTCTTT. This chain connects TRBV5-1 to TRBJ1-1; perhaps TRBD1 as D (6 bases). V lost 5 bases and J lost 0, with 14 bases in between. The CDR3 loop spans 15 amino acids. The germline V gene has CDR1 SGHRS and CDR2 YFSETQ.

The chain links TRBV7-7 to TRBJ2-1, with D tentatively TRBD2 (5 bases). The germline V gene has CDR1 SSHAT and CDR2 FNYEAQ (reference sequence). The germline V and J ends were trimmed by 4 bases and 2 bases, with 12 bases remaining between them. CDR3 size: 15 residues. CDR3 protein: CASSSGPGTYNEQFF. The CDR3 coding sequence is TGTGCCAGCAGCTCCGGACCGGGGACCTACAATGAGCAGTTCTTC.

V usage is TRBV5-4 and J usage is TRBJ2-1, with 14 bases aligning to TRBD2. Germline V CDR1 and CDR2: SGHNT, YYREEE (reference sequence). The CDR3 is 15 residues long. V was clipped by 4 bases and J by 8 bases; unmatched bases: 5. The CDR3: CASSKGLAGGDEQFF. CDR3 in DNA: TGTGCCAGCAGCAAAGGACTAGCGGGAGGCGATGAGCAGTTCTTC.

CDR3 DNA sequence: TGTGCCATCAGTGTGGGTAGCGACAATGAGCAGTTCTTC. Protein: CAISVGSDNEQFF. The chain uses TRBV10-3 and TRBJ2-1; maybe TRBD2 (5 bases). In germline, CDR1 is ENHRY, CDR2 SYGVKD. V gave up 4 bases and J gave up 5 bases, with 9 bases separating them. CDR3 length equals 13 residues.

J is TRBJ1-2 and V is TRBV6-5; weak D call: TRBD1 (5 bases). V was shortened by 5 bases and J by 0 bases, with 13 bases between the two germline ends. Germline assignment: CDR1 MNHEY and CDR2 SVGAGI. The CDR3 is 15 amino acids. CDR3 sequence: CASSQTGAANYGYTF. CDR3 nucleotide sequence: TGTGCCAGCAGTCAAACAGGAGCCGCTAACTATGGCTACACCTTC.

This sequence joins TRBV27 and TRBJ2-7; D call uncertain. The germline CDR1 and CDR2 sequences are MNHEY and SMNVEV (reference sequence). V lost 3 bases and J 2 bases, leaving 8 bases between the germline ends. CDR3 length equals 13 residues. In nucleotides, the CDR3 is TGTGCCAGCAGTTTTCTACCTACCTACGAGCAGTACTTC. Its translation: CASSFLPTYEQYF.

This chain links TRBV6-1 with TRBJ1-2, with 10 bases lining up with TRBD1. Germline loops: CDR1 MNHNS, CDR2 SASEGT. This CDR3 region has 14 residues. Germline trimming cut 8 bases from V and 8 bases from J; bases unmatched to any gene: 11. CDR3 in amino acids: CASGEPGQGWGYTF. The CDR3 DNA follows: TGTGCCAGCGGGGAACCGGGACAGGGGTGGGGCTACACCTTC.

The genes are TRBV18 and TRBJ2-2; 7 nucleotides agree with TRBD1. The CDR3 contains 16 residues. V was pared by 6 bases and J by 1 base, with 8 bases of the junction left unmatched. Germline-derived CDR1 and CDR2 are KGHSH and LQKENI. The CDR3 DNA follows: TGTGCCAGCTCGCCCCCGGGACAGAGGAACACCGGGGAGCTGTTTTTT. It codes for CASSPPGQRNTGELFF.

CDR3 loop: CALGGGLNSNQPQHF. The CDR3, as DNA: TGTGCCCTAGGGGGGGGGCTAAATAGCAATCAGCCCCAGCATTTT. This rearrangement joins TRBV27 to TRBJ1-5, with D possibly TRBD1 on 6 matching bases. The V gene's germline CDR1 is MNHEY and CDR2 SMNVEV (reference sequence). The CDR3 consists of 15 residues. Trimming shortened V by 11 bases and J by 0 bases, and 17 bases separated the two germline ends.

V usage is TRBV9 and J usage is TRBJ1-2; no clear D. CDR1 SGDLS and CDR2 YYNGEE come from the germline V gene. The CDR3 is 12 amino acids. Trimming took 4 bases from V and 6 from J, leaving 10 bases between them. CDR3 region: CASSLDLNGYTF. For the CDR3, the DNA is TGTGCCAGCAGCCTAGACCTAAATGGCTACACCTTC. The entire variable domain, with the rest obtained from reference TRBV9 and TRBJ1-2, is as follows: DSGVTQTPKHLITATGQRVTLRCSPRSGDLSVYWYQQSLDQGLQFLIQYYNGEERAKGNILERFSAQQFPDLHSELNLSSLELGDSALYFCASSLDLNGYTFGSGTRLTVV.